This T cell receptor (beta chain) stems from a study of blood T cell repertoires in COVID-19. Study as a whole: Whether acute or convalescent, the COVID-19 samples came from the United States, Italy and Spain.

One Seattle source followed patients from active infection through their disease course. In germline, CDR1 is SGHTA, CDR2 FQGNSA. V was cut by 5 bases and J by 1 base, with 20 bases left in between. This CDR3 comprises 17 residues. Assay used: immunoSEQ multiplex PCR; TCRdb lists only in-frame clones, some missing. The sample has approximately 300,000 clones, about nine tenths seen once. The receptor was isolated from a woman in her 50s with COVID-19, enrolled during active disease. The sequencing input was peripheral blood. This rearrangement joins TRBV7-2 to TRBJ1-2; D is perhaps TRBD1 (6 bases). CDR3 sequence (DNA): TGTGCCAGCAGCGTCTGGGGAGGGGGGCAGGATAACTATGGCTACACCTTC. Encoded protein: CASSVWGGGQDNYGYTF.